This is a list of T cell receptor beta chains from one sample in a study of shared clonotypes between healthy human individuals. Only in-frame clones appear in the TCRdb table, and some are missing; sequencing was by immunoSEQ multiplex PCR. The sample holds about half a million clones; around four fifths are singletons and the top ten take 12%. Sequencing was carried out using PBMCs. Receptors were obtained from a woman aged 40 to 50 in good health. Some clones in this sample may be carry-over from other donors' samples. CDR3s include the opening cysteine and the closing phenylalanine or tryptophan. Each record gives: D gene, J gene, V gene, clone size, CDR3 DNA, CDR3 protein. D genes are given only for firm matches. Expanded clones get a size class; other rows say once, few or many, or leave the size out.

D gene: .; J gene: TRBJ1-1; V gene: TRBV9; clone size: .; CDR3 DNA: TGTGCCAGCAGCGTAGTCCCAGGGGTGAACACTGAAGCTTTCTTT; CDR3 protein: CASSVVPGVNTEAFF
D gene: .; J gene: TRBJ1-1; V gene: TRBV2; clone size: many; CDR3 DNA: TGTGCCAGCACGGATATGAACACTGAAGCTTTCTTT; CDR3 protein: CASTDMNTEAFF
D gene: .; J gene: TRBJ2-7; V gene: TRBV28; clone size: .; CDR3 DNA: TGTGCCAGCAGTTTAGGGAGTGCCCCAGCCTACGAGCAGTACTTC; CDR3 protein: CASSLGSAPAYEQYF
D gene: .; J gene: TRBJ2-7; V gene: TRBV18; clone size: .; CDR3 DNA: TGTGCCAGCTCACCACCCTACCGGGACACCTACGAGCAGTACTTC; CDR3 protein: CASSPPYRDTYEQYF
D gene: .; J gene: TRBJ2-2; V gene: TRBV15; clone size: .; CDR3 DNA: TGTGCCACCAGCAAAGACAGAGGGTGGAACACCGGGGAGCTGTTTTTT; CDR3 protein: CATSKDRGWNTGELFF
D gene: .; J gene: TRBJ2-3; V gene: TRBV7-2; clone size: .; CDR3 DNA: TGTGCCAGCAGCCCTGTCACAGATACGCAGTATTTT; CDR3 protein: CASSPVTDTQYF
D gene: .; J gene: TRBJ1-3; V gene: TRBV5-4; clone size: few; CDR3 DNA: TGTGCCAGCAGCAAGTACGACGGGAGCTCTGGAAACACCATATATTTT; CDR3 protein: CASSKYDGSSGNTIYF
D gene: TRBD1; J gene: TRBJ1-5; V gene: TRBV19; clone size: few; CDR3 DNA: TGTGCCAGTAATCTTCAGACAGGGAATCAGCCCCAGCATTTT; CDR3 protein: CASNLQTGNQPQHF
D gene: .; J gene: TRBJ2-7; V gene: TRBV2; clone size: .; CDR3 DNA: TGTGCCAGCAAGCAGGGTACCTACGAGCAGTACTTC; CDR3 protein: CASKQGTYEQYF
D gene: .; J gene: TRBJ2-7; V gene: TRBV11-2; clone size: .; CDR3 DNA: TGTGCCAGCAGCTCCCCTTTCGAAGGCTACGAGCAGTACTTC; CDR3 protein: CASSSPFEGYEQYF
D gene: .; J gene: TRBJ2-1; V gene: TRBV5-8; clone size: .; CDR3 DNA: TGTGCCAGCAGCTTTGGTGACAGTTCCTACAATGAGCAGTTCTTC; CDR3 protein: CASSFGDSSYNEQFF
D gene: .; J gene: TRBJ2-3; V gene: TRBV19; clone size: .; CDR3 DNA: TGTGCCAGTAGAGTAACGGGCACAGATACGCAGTATTTT; CDR3 protein: CASRVTGTDTQYF
D gene: .; J gene: TRBJ2-1; V gene: TRBV7-9; clone size: .; CDR3 DNA: TGTGCCAGCAGCCATCGGTTAGGGACGAAGTACAATGAGCAGTTCTTC; CDR3 protein: CASSHRLGTKYNEQFF
D gene: .; J gene: TRBJ1-2; V gene: TRBV19; clone size: .; CDR3 DNA: TGTGCCAGTAGCCTCTGGGGACACCCGCTTGACTACTATGGCTACACCTTC; CDR3 protein: CASSLWGHPLDYYGYTF
D gene: .; J gene: TRBJ1-1; V gene: TRBV7-9; clone size: few; CDR3 DNA: TGTGCCAGCAGCTTCCCACAGGGTCACGCTTTCTTT; CDR3 protein: CASSFPQGHAFF
D gene: TRBD2; J gene: TRBJ2-3; V gene: TRBV27; clone size: .; CDR3 DNA: TGTGCCAGCAGTTTATCGATAGCGGGAGGGCTCCCAGATACGCAGTATTTT; CDR3 protein: CASSLSIAGGLPDTQYF
D gene: .; J gene: TRBJ2-2; V gene: TRBV28; clone size: .; CDR3 DNA: TGTGCCAGCCGCTCTGGAGGGGACACCAGGGAGCTGTTTTTT; CDR3 protein: CASRSGGDTRELFF
D gene: TRBD1; J gene: TRBJ1-2; V gene: TRBV5-4; clone size: .; CDR3 DNA: TGTGCCAGCAGCTTTCAGGGGGAGGATGGCTACACCTTC; CDR3 protein: CASSFQGEDGYTF
D gene: .; J gene: TRBJ2-2; V gene: TRBV28; clone size: .; CDR3 DNA: TGTGCCAGCAGTTTACAGCACACCGGGGAGCTGTTTTTT; CDR3 protein: CASSLQHTGELFF
D gene: .; J gene: TRBJ1-1; V gene: TRBV19; clone size: .; CDR3 DNA: TGTGCCAGTAGTCTGCCCCGAGGGGATACTGGCGTCCCTGAAGCTTTCTTT; CDR3 protein: CASSLPRGDTGVPEAFF
D gene: .; J gene: TRBJ1-3; V gene: TRBV18; clone size: few; CDR3 DNA: TGTGCCAGCTCACCTGACAGGAATGGAAACACCATATATTTT; CDR3 protein: CASSPDRNGNTIYF
D gene: TRBD2; J gene: TRBJ2-3; V gene: TRBV6-1; clone size: .; CDR3 DNA: TGTGCCAGCAGTGAAAGACTAGCGGGAGCGGGTGGGGTCACAGATACGCAGTATTTT; CDR3 protein: CASSERLAGAGGVTDTQYF
D gene: .; J gene: TRBJ2-1; V gene: TRBV20-1; clone size: .; CDR3 DNA: TGCAGTGCTAGAGACAATGAGCAGTTCTTC; CDR3 protein: CSARDNEQFF
D gene: TRBD2; J gene: TRBJ2-1; V gene: TRBV5-1; clone size: .; CDR3 DNA: TGCGCCAGCAGCTTGCGGGACTACTCCTACAATGAGCAGTTCTTC; CDR3 protein: CASSLRDYSYNEQFF
D gene: .; J gene: TRBJ2-5; V gene: TRBV5-1; clone size: .; CDR3 DNA: TGCGCCAGCAGCTTGGGGTACCAGGGTTTTGGGGAGACCCAGTACTTC; CDR3 protein: CASSLGYQGFGETQYF
D gene: TRBD1; J gene: TRBJ2-1; V gene: TRBV4-3; clone size: .; CDR3 DNA: TGCGCCAGCAGCCGAGACAGGGGCTGGGGTAATGAGCAGTTCTTC; CDR3 protein: CASSRDRGWGNEQFF
D gene: .; J gene: TRBJ2-5; V gene: TRBV7-8; clone size: .; CDR3 DNA: TGTGCCAGCAGCTTAGCGCAAGGGGCACGTCGAAACTTC; CDR3 protein: CASSLAQGARRNF
D gene: .; J gene: TRBJ2-3; V gene: TRBV7-9; clone size: .; CDR3 DNA: TGTGCCAGCAGCTCGTCCTCCAGGGCGGGTACGCAGTATTTT; CDR3 protein: CASSSSSRAGTQYF
D gene: .; J gene: TRBJ2-1; V gene: TRBV5-1; clone size: .; CDR3 DNA: TGCGCCAGCACCACAGGGACATGGGACAATGAGCAGTTCTTC; CDR3 protein: CASTTGTWDNEQFF
D gene: .; J gene: TRBJ2-2; V gene: TRBV19; clone size: .; CDR3 DNA: TGTGCCAGTACCGCCCGGCAGGAGAACACCGGGGAGCTGTTTTTT; CDR3 protein: CASTARQENTGELFF
D gene: TRBD2; J gene: TRBJ2-2; V gene: TRBV19; clone size: .; CDR3 DNA: TGTGCCAGTAGTATGGGACTAGCGTACACCGGGGAGCTGTTTTTT; CDR3 protein: CASSMGLAYTGELFF
D gene: TRBD1; J gene: TRBJ2-1; V gene: TRBV6-4; clone size: .; CDR3 DNA: TGTGCCAGCAGTGATAAGATTCGGGACAGCCCCTACAATGAGCAGTTCTTC; CDR3 protein: CASSDKIRDSPYNEQFF
D gene: .; J gene: TRBJ2-7; V gene: TRBV11-1; clone size: once; CDR3 DNA: TGTGCCAGCAGCCCCCCATGGCGGGATGGGCCGACCTACGAGCAGTACTTC; CDR3 protein: CASSPPWRDGPTYEQYF
D gene: .; J gene: TRBJ1-1; V gene: TRBV10-3; clone size: many; CDR3 DNA: TGTGCCATCAGTGAGGGAAGGGGTGGGAACACTGAAGCTTTCTTT; CDR3 protein: CAISEGRGGNTEAFF
D gene: .; J gene: TRBJ1-1; V gene: TRBV27; clone size: few; CDR3 DNA: TGTGCCAGCAGTCCTAGGACGAACACTGAAGCTTTCTTT; CDR3 protein: CASSPRTNTEAFF
D gene: TRBD1; J gene: TRBJ1-3; V gene: TRBV5-5; clone size: few; CDR3 DNA: TGTGCCAGCAGCATAAACAGGGGGCTAGGTACTGGAAACACCATATATTTT; CDR3 protein: CASSINRGLGTGNTIYF
D gene: TRBD1; J gene: TRBJ1-5; V gene: TRBV18; clone size: .; CDR3 DNA: TGTGCCAGCTCGAGTGGACAGGGGGACAATCAGCCCCAGCATTTT; CDR3 protein: CASSSGQGDNQPQHF
D gene: .; J gene: TRBJ1-2; V gene: TRBV7-8; clone size: .; CDR3 DNA: TGTGCCAGCAGCTTATCCGGCTATGGCTACACCTTC; CDR3 protein: CASSLSGYGYTF
D gene: TRBD1; J gene: TRBJ2-5; V gene: TRBV7-3; clone size: .; CDR3 DNA: TGTGCCAGCAGCACAACAGGGGGCCAAGAGACCCAGTACTTC; CDR3 protein: CASSTTGGQETQYF
D gene: TRBD2; J gene: TRBJ2-3; V gene: TRBV29-1; clone size: .; CDR3 DNA: TGCAGCGCAAGGACTAGCGGGAGGTGGTCGGATACGCAGTATTTT; CDR3 protein: CSARTSGRWSDTQYF
D gene: .; J gene: TRBJ1-1; V gene: TRBV11-2; clone size: .; CDR3 DNA: TGTGCCAGCAGCTTAGTTGGAGGATATGCTTTCTTT; CDR3 protein: CASSLVGGYAFF